This TCR beta chain came from a study of T cell repertoires in cytomegalovirus infection. Study-wide points: Summed public TCR beta family frequency identified CMV carriers bearing the relevant HLA.

This clonotype showed up many times. What it recognizes is unknown. TCRdb processed the reads anew with MiXCR; each CDR3 protein has one entry. Of hundreds of thousands of distinct CDR3 sequences detected, about 9.1% appear once; the ten largest clones hold over 2.5%. This TCR came from a human donor in good health (CMV status not recorded). Some clones in this sample may be carry-over from other donors' samples. The material sequenced was PBMCs.

The CDR3 sequence is CASRLTAVPFAFF. CDR3 nucleotides: TGTGCCAGTAGATTGACTGCTGTTCCTTTTGCTTTCTTT. The genes are TRBV19 and TRBJ1-1; D is unresolved. CDR1 and CDR2 from the germline V gene are LNHDA and SQIVND (reference sequence). The CDR3 consists of 13 residues. V lost 6 bases and J lost 11, with 19 bases in between.